This is a list of T cell receptor beta chains from one sample in a study of blood T cell repertoires in COVID-19. Measured with immunoSEQ multiplex PCR; TCRdb has only the in-frame clones, and not every one. The table records some 390,000 clones, roughly nine tenths of them present only once. The sample taken for sequencing was PBMCs or T cells enriched from blood (not recorded which). All receptors derive from a woman younger than 45 who had recovered from COVID-19. Each CDR3 is given with its conserved first and last residue. The D gene is left open where the match is weak. Size is stated for part of the rows, as once, few or many counts, or as a class when the clone is expanded.

D	V	size	J	CDR3	DNA
TRBD2	TRBV11-3	once	TRBJ2-1	CASSTGRANEQFF	TGTGCCAGCAGCACCGGGAGGGCCAATGAGCAGTTCTTC
NA	TRBV7-3	NA	TRBJ2-6	CASSLTDSYVSGANVLTF	TGTGCCAGCAGCTTAACGGACAGTTACGTCTCTGGGGCCAACGTCCTGACTTTC
TRBD1	TRBV28	few	TRBJ1-6	CASSFISGQGNSPLHF	TGTGCCAGCAGTTTCATTTCGGGACAGGGAAATTCACCCCTCCACTTT
TRBD2	TRBV5-8	NA	TRBJ2-5	CASSPLAGGQETQYF	TGTGCCAGCAGCCCCCTAGCGGGGGGGCAAGAGACCCAGTACTTC
TRBD1	TRBV2	NA	TRBJ1-1	CASRSDRDDTEAFF	TGTGCCAGCCGATCGGACAGGGACGACACTGAAGCTTTCTTT
NA	TRBV19	NA	TRBJ1-5	CASSDDQAFYQPQHF	TGTGCCAGTAGTGACGACCAGGCCTTTTATCAGCCCCAGCATTTT
NA	TRBV6-2/TRBV6-3	NA	TRBJ1-5	CASSYSSGAGNQPQHF	TGTGCCAGCAGTTACTCGTCTGGGGCGGGCAATCAGCCCCAGCATTTT
NA	TRBV9	NA	TRBJ1-2	CASSSHPGGGYTF	TGTGCCAGCAGCTCACACCCGGGGGGTGGCTACACCTTC
TRBD2	TRBV7-9	NA	TRBJ2-7	CASSFSGGRIYEQYF	TGTGCCAGCAGCTTCTCGGGGGGAAGAATCTACGAGCAGTACTTC
TRBD1	TRBV6-5	NA	TRBJ1-1	CASSYSTTGSTEAFF	TGTGCCAGCAGTTACTCGACGACAGGGAGCACTGAAGCTTTCTTT
TRBD1	TRBV6-5	NA	TRBJ1-6	CATPDRDSYNSPLHF	TGTGCCACCCCCGACAGGGACTCCTATAATTCACCCCTCCACTTT
NA	TRBV10-3	once	TRBJ1-4	CATRTEYEKLFF	TGTGCCACCCGGACAGAGTATGAAAAACTGTTTTTT
TRBD1	TRBV18	NA	TRBJ1-3	CASSPKTGTGGNTIYF	TGTGCCAGCTCACCAAAAACCGGGACAGGGGGTAACACCATATATTTT
TRBD1	TRBV12-5	NA	TRBJ2-2	CASGLGQGTTGELFF	TGTGCTAGTGGTTTGGGACAGGGGACCACCGGGGAGCTGTTTTTT
NA	TRBV10-3	NA	TRBJ2-2	CASWGGGELFF	TGTGCCTCATGGGGCGGCGGGGAGCTGTTTTTT
NA	TRBV6-2/TRBV6-3	NA	TRBJ1-2	CASSYSRVVGGYTF	TGTGCCAGCAGTTACTCTCGGGTGGTCGGTGGCTACACCTTC
NA	TRBV12-5	NA	TRBJ2-3	CASGLRGAEVSQYF	TGTGCTAGTGGTTTGCGGGGAGCGGAAGTCTCGCAGTATTTT
TRBD1	TRBV19	NA	TRBJ1-2	CASSSTGGYGYTF	TGTGCCAGTAGTTCGACAGGGGGATATGGCTACACCTTC
TRBD1	TRBV4-2	few	TRBJ1-5	CASSGRDSKDQPQHF	TGTGCCAGCAGCGGCCGGGACAGTAAAGATCAGCCCCAGCATTTT
NA	TRBV5-1	once	TRBJ1-3	CASSLERGRTGNTIYF	TGCGCCAGCAGCTTGGAGCGGGGGCGGACTGGAAACACCATATATTTT